Presented here are 17 T cell receptor beta chains from one specimen sequenced in a study of response to subunit inactivated influenza vaccine. TCRdb called the RT-PCR reads again in MiXCR, with one record for every CDR3 protein. The repertoire consists of 650,000 to 850,000 distinct CDR3 sequences, with about 15% occurring once and the leading ten covering around 7.3%. Here the sequenced sample was PBMCs from blood, taken roughly 2 weeks before vaccination. These receptors came from a man in his forties or fifties who received an inactivated influenza vaccine.

This clonotype was observed a handful of times. V gene TRBV3-1 combines with J gene TRBJ2-1, with 7 nucleotides matching TRBD2. Germline V lookup: CDR1 LGHDT, CDR2 YNNKEL (reference sequence). Trimming took 1 base from V and 8 from J; bases not matched to a gene: 5. This CDR3 spans 14 amino acids. CDR3 residues: CASSQVRRGDEQFF. The CDR3 DNA sequence: TGTGCCAGCAGCCAAGTCCGCCGGGGGGATGAGCAGTTCTTC.

In this sample, this clonotype turned up many times. This chain uses TRBV19 with TRBJ2-4, with D perhaps matching TRBD2 (6 bases). Trimming left V 2 bases short and J 4 bases short, with 12 bases between. CDR1 and CDR2 from the germline V gene are LNHDA and SQIVND (reference sequence). The CDR3 has 15 amino acids. CDR3 region: CASSITGSGKNIQYF. The DNA for the CDR3 is TGTGCCAGTAGTATAACCGGGAGTGGGAAAAACATTCAGTACTTC.

This clonotype was seen repeatedly, ten times or more. The chain is built from TRBV5-1 and TRBJ2-2; D is uncertain. Germline CDR1 SGHRS, CDR2 YFSETQ. Trimming removed 5 bases from V and 0 bases from J, with 8 bases in between. This CDR3 is 14 amino acids long. CDR3 sequence: CASRPASNTGELFF. DNA for the CDR3: TGCGCCAGCAGGCCAGCCTCGAACACCGGGGAGCTGTTTTTT. Full variable domain (missing parts from reference TRBV5-1 and TRBJ2-2): KAGVTQTPRYLIKTRGQQVTLSCSPISGHRSVSWYQQTPGQGLQFLFEYFSETQRNKGNFPGRFSGRQFSNSRSEMNVSTLELGDSALYLCASRPASNTGELFFGEGSRLTVL.

This rearrangement joins TRBV20-1 to TRBJ2-3; D uncertain. The CDR3 runs 13 residues. Trimming removed 0 bases at V and 2 bases at J, with 6 bases between. Germline lookup yields CDR1 DFQATT and CDR2 SNEGSKA (reference sequence). In DNA, the CDR3 is TGCAGTGCTAGAGATTTAGACACAGATACGCAGTATTTT. Translating gives CSARDLDTDTQYF.

Only a few counts were recorded for this clonotype. The CDR3 nucleotides are TGCGCCAGCAGCCAAGTCGTTAGGGGCACAGATACGCAGTATTTT. Encoded protein: CASSQVVRGTDTQYF. This rearrangement joins TRBV4-1 to TRBJ2-3; D is ambiguous. The CDR3 runs to 15 residues. Trimming left V 1 base short and J 1 base short, with 9 bases between. The V gene's germline CDR1 is MGHRA and CDR2 YSYEKL.

This clonotype was observed a few times. The chain is built from TRBV4-1 and TRBJ1-2; 8 bases map to TRBD1. Per the germline V gene, CDR1 is MGHRA and CDR2 is YSYEKL. Trimming at V came to 0 bases and at J to 5 bases, leaving 5 bases not matched to a gene. The CDR3 length is 15 residues. Here the CDR3 DNA reads TGCGCCAGCAGCCAAGATCCAGGGGGCACGTATGGCTACACCTTC. The encoded protein is CASSQDPGGTYGYTF.

In its sample, this clonotype was seen once. J is TRBJ2-1 and V is TRBV20-1; TRBD2 might be the D (6 bases). With 0 bases removed from V and 8 bases from J, the gap between germline ends came to 20 bases. The CDR3 is made up of 16 amino acids. Germline V gene data show CDR1 as DFQATT and CDR2 as SNEGSKA (reference sequence). CDR3 amino acids: CSARDIGTSFHDEQFF. CDR3 in DNA: TGCAGTGCTAGAGATATAGGGACTTCTTTCCATGATGAGCAGTTCTTC.

The chain carries TRBV11-2 and TRBJ2-3; D is perhaps TRBD2 (5 bases). Germline V gives CDR1 SGHAT, CDR2 FQNNGV. Trimming shortened V by 5 bases and J by 3 bases, and 12 bases separated the two germline ends. The CDR3 is 14 amino acids. This chain's CDR3 is CASSQNRGTDTQYF. Here the CDR3 DNA reads TGTGCCAGCAGCCAAAACCGGGGTACAGATACGCAGTATTTT.

This clonotype appeared a few times. The J gene is TRBJ1-5, the V gene TRBV12-3 or TRBV12-4; 11 nucleotides align to TRBD1. V lost 5 bases and J lost 6; bases outside the gene matches: 3. The CDR3 loop spans 14 amino acids. The DNA for the CDR3 is TGTGCCAGCAGTAGAGGACAGGGGGCTCAGCCCCAGCATTTT. Protein product: CASSRGQGAQPQHF.

In its sample, this clonotype was seen a few times. The chain links TRBV6-5 to TRBJ1-1, with a tentative D call TRBD1 (5 bases). V shed 0 bases and J shed 5 bases, with 10 bases lying between them. This CDR3 is 14 amino acids long. Germline V gene data show CDR1 as MNHEY and CDR2 as SVGAGI. The chain's CDR3 is CASSYSGARTEAFF. The CDR3 DNA reads as TGTGCCAGCAGTTACTCAGGGGCACGGACTGAAGCTTTCTTT.

This clonotype turned up a few times. The chain has TRBV12-3 or TRBV12-4 and TRBJ2-2, with D perhaps TRBD2 (5 bases). The CDR3 loop spans 13 amino acids. V gave up 8 bases and J gave up 2 bases, with 9 bases separating them. The CDR3 sequence is CASDGENTGELFF. In DNA form, the CDR3 reads TGTGCCAGCGACGGGGAAAACACCGGGGAGCTGTTTTTT.

This clonotype was recorded a few times. The gene calls are TRBV28 and TRBJ2-3; D remains ambiguous. V dropped 5 bases and J dropped 4 bases, with 13 bases sitting between them. CDR1 and CDR2 (germline): MDHEN, SYDVKM. The length of the CDR3 is 14 residues. CDR3 loop: CASSPPWQADTQYF. The CDR3 DNA reads TGTGCCAGCAGTCCCCCCTGGCAAGCAGATACGCAGTATTTT.

This clonotype was seen only a few times. The chain employs TRBV20-1 and TRBJ2-3; TRBD2 matches 11 bases. The V segment lost 2 bases and the J segment 1 base; nucleotides outside the gene matches: 5. CDR1 is DFQATT and CDR2 is SNEGSKA in the germline V gene (reference sequence). This CDR3 has 16 amino acids. CDR3 region: CSARLLLAGGTDTQYF. DNA for the CDR3: TGCAGTGCTAGACTTTTACTAGCGGGAGGCACAGATACGCAGTATTTT.

The rearrangement links TRBV5-1 to TRBJ2-3; 9 bases line up with TRBD2. Losses at the gene ends were 4 bases for V and 6 bases for J; bases not matched to a gene: 9. The germline V gene has CDR1 SGHRS and CDR2 YFSETQ. The length of the CDR3 is 15 residues. The CDR3 coding sequence is TGCGCCAGCAGCCCTCCGAGGACTAGCGTGGATACGCAGTATTTT. As protein: CASSPPRTSVDTQYF.

The rearrangement joins TRBV7-2 to TRBJ2-7, with D possibly TRBD2 on 6 matching bases. V gave up 1 base and J gave up 6 bases, with 10 bases separating them. The germline V gene has CDR1 SGHTA and CDR2 FQGNSA. The CDR3 covers 13 residues. CDR3 sequence: CASSLGAGFEQYF. CDR3 bases: TGTGCCAGCAGCTTAGGGGCGGGGTTCGAGCAGTACTTC.

In this sample, this clonotype turned up a few times. The genes are TRBV20-1 and TRBJ2-7; possible D gene TRBD1, 5 bases. The V end lost 1 base, the J end lost 1 base, and 5 bases lay between the germline ends. The germline gives CDR1 DFQATT, CDR2 SNEGSKA (reference sequence). The CDR3 runs 12 residues. CDR3 region: CSARGQSYEQYF. Written as DNA, the CDR3 is TGCAGTGCTAGAGGACAGTCCTACGAGCAGTACTTC.

V usage is TRBV7-3 and J usage is TRBJ2-5, with D perhaps TRBD2 (5 bases). V gave up 5 bases and J gave up 5 bases, with 12 bases separating them. The CDR3 spans 13 residues. Germline-derived CDR1 and CDR2 are SGHTA and FQGTGA. The CDR3, as DNA: TGTGCCAGCAGCAAGAGGGAGCGGGAGACCCAGTACTTC. The encoded protein is CASSKRERETQYF.